This T cell receptor beta chain was obtained from a study of blood T cell repertoires in COVID-19. Looking at the study overall: Collection of acute and convalescent COVID-19 samples took place in the United States, Italy and Spain. T cells, B-cell-depleted T cells, or PBMCs provided the cDNA or gDNA that served as material.

This study enrolled people aged about 18 to 100 from under 25 US geographic areas. Categorization into cohorts depended on clinical history that participants reported. Measured with immunoSEQ multiplex PCR; TCRdb has only the in-frame clones, and not every one. The sample shows roughly 200,000 clones, 87% of them seen only once. The CDR3 runs to 14 residues. Between the trimmed V and J ends, which lost 0 bases and 1 base, there was a span of 6 bases. Germline-derived CDR1 and CDR2 are SEHNR and FQNEAQ (reference sequence). The gene calls are TRBV7-9 and TRBJ1-2; no firm D call. The source is a man aged 18 to 30 with acute COVID-19. The sample consisted of PBMCs or T cells enriched from blood (not recorded which). In DNA, the CDR3 is TGTGCCAGCAGCTTAGCGATAGTTAACTATGGCTACACCTTC. It specifies CASSLAIVNYGYTF.